The rows below give T cell receptor beta chains drawn from one sample of a study of regulatory T cells in long-lasting Graves disease. In TCRdb, the multiplex PCR reads were re-called with MiXCR into one record per CDR3 protein. The table includes under 300,000 distinct CDR3 sequences, around 20% detected once. The source was peripheral blood mononuclear cells (PBMCs), collected at new diagnosis, from a patient treated with antithyroid drugs. Receptors were obtained from a female donor with Graves disease. The CDR3 runs from the conserved cysteine through the conserved F or W. A D gene is named only where the DNA matches it firmly. Expanded clones get a size class; other rows say once, few or many, or leave the size out.

v_gene	abundance	d_gene	j_gene	CDR3aa	CDR3nt
TRBV5-1	many	.	TRBJ2-1	CASSLPSASSYNEQFF	TGCGCCAGCAGCTTGCCTAGCGCCAGCTCCTACAATGAGCAGTTCTTC
TRBV10-3	.	TRBD1	TRBJ1-5	CASSAGQGENQPQHF	TGTGCCAGCAGTGCGGGACAGGGGGAGAATCAGCCCCAGCATTTT
TRBV18	many	TRBD1	TRBJ1-1	CASSPLGTGVNTEAFF	TGTGCCAGCTCACCACTAGGGACAGGCGTGAACACTGAAGCTTTCTTT
TRBV10-3	.	.	TRBJ2-7	CAISDRVPSYEQYF	TGTGCCATCAGTGATCGGGTGCCCTCCTACGAGCAGTACTTC
TRBV20-1	many	TRBD2	TRBJ2-1	CSASPGSGVYNEQFF	TGCAGTGCTAGCCCCGGGAGCGGGGTTTACAATGAGCAGTTCTTC
TRBV20-1	many	.	TRBJ2-5	CSASGLRRKTQYF	TGCAGTGCTAGTGGGTTGAGGAGAAAGACCCAGTACTTC
TRBV7-2	many	.	TRBJ2-7	CASSRGRTYEQYF	TGTGCCAGCAGCCGGGGCAGAACCTACGAGCAGTACTTC
TRBV4-1	few	.	TRBJ1-2	CASSQERGVGYTF	TGCGCCAGCAGCCAAGAACGGGGGGTCGGCTACACCTTC
TRBV6-2/TRBV6-3	.	.	TRBJ2-1	CASSYSSRVGYNEQFF	TGTGCCAGCAGTTACTCGTCCAGGGTGGGGTACAATGAGCAGTTCTTC
TRBV18	many	.	TRBJ2-3	CASSPQGGSDADTQYF	TGTGCCAGCTCACCTCAAGGGGGGAGTGACGCAGATACGCAGTATTTT
TRBV18	.	.	TRBJ2-5	CASSLNEFQETQYF	TGTGCCAGCTCATTGAACGAGTTCCAAGAGACCCAGTACTTC
TRBV30	many	.	TRBJ1-2	CAWSTGPRGNGYTF	TGTGCCTGGAGTACGGGTCCCAGGGGCAATGGCTACACCTTC
TRBV12-3/TRBV12-4	.	.	TRBJ1-3	CASSLIQGNTIYF	TGTGCCAGCAGTTTAATCCAAGGAAACACCATATATTTT
TRBV6-5	many	.	TRBJ2-5	CASSWRIQETQYF	TGTGCCAGCAGTTGGAGAATCCAAGAGACCCAGTACTTC
TRBV6-6	many	.	TRBJ1-4	CASSYSEIGTDDEKLFF	TGTGCCAGCAGTTACTCGGAGATCGGGACGGATGATGAAAAACTGTTTTTT
TRBV7-2	many	TRBD2	TRBJ2-1	CASSLPISGRAVFF	TGTGCCAGCAGCTTGCCTATCAGCGGGAGGGCGGTGTTCTTC
TRBV18	.	TRBD1	TRBJ1-1	CASSRQTGTGGTEAFF	TGTGCCAGCTCGCGGCAAACCGGGACAGGGGGCACTGAAGCTTTCTTT
TRBV7-2	.	.	TRBJ2-1	CASSLERGYWGDNEQFF	TGTGCCAGCAGCTTAGAACGGGGCTATTGGGGGGACAATGAGCAGTTCTTC
TRBV5-1	few	TRBD2	TRBJ2-3	CASGLAPAGGSTDTQYF	TGCGCCAGCGGCTTGGCCCCCGCGGGAGGTAGCACAGATACGCAGTATTTT
TRBV5-1	medium-sized	TRBD2	TRBJ2-1	CASSPAGGYNEQFF	TGCGCCAGCAGCCCAGCGGGAGGGTACAATGAGCAGTTCTTC
TRBV6-5	.	TRBD2	TRBJ2-1	CASSYSLAAYNEQFF	TGTGCCAGCAGTTACTCTCTAGCGGCCTACAATGAGCAGTTCTTC
TRBV7-2	many	.	TRBJ1-6	CASSLDGLGLLSYNSPLHF	TGTGCCAGCAGCTTAGACGGCTTGGGGCTTCTCTCCTATAATTCACCCCTCCACTTT
TRBV20-1	many	.	TRBJ2-7	CSAGRGLYEQYF	TGCAGTGCTGGAAGGGGTCTTTACGAGCAGTACTTC
TRBV5-1	few	.	TRBJ1-3	CASSLAPGTGGNTIYF	TGCGCCAGCAGCTTGGCCCCAGGGACGGGGGGAAACACCATATATTTT
TRBV11-3	.	.	TRBJ2-3	CASSRAAAGTQYF	TGTGCCAGCAGCAGAGCGGCAGCCGGTACGCAGTATTTT